This note documents a single T cell receptor beta chain sequence. Its matching antigen is unknown. The data originate from a study of regulatory T cells in long-lasting Graves disease. Findings of the study overall: Those with persistent disease had in common more public clonotypes (approximately 2,500) than new patients (approximately 990). Persistent Graves' patients showed a TCR diversity that was lower than that of newly diagnosed ones. Newly diagnosed disease favored TRBV20-1 and TRBJ2-1 over persistent disease.

CDR3 length equals 15 residues. The V gene lost 0 bases and the J gene lost 1 base, with 10 bases spanning the gap. Germline V gene data show CDR1 as SGHRS and CDR2 as YFSETQ. Time point of the sample: persistent/refractory GD, antithyroid drugs over 5 years with positive TRAb. Preparation of the TCR library used RNA extracted from PBMCs. The authors built TCR beta libraries using iRepertoire HTBI primers and Arm-PCR of CDR3 regions. From the multiplex PCR reads, TCRdb called clonotypes with MiXCR, one entry per CDR3 protein. The sample carries 400,000 to 600,000 distinct CDR3 sequences, about 22% recorded once.

The clonotype originates from a female donor with Graves disease. The rearrangement links TRBV5-1 to TRBJ2-5, with D possibly TRBD2 on 5 matching bases. This specimen was peripheral blood mononuclear cells (PBMCs), taken when the disease was refractory, from a patient treated with antithyroid drugs. CDR3 loop: CASSLAGVSQETQYF. The CDR3 DNA reads as TGCGCCAGCAGCTTGGCCGGGGTCAGCCAAGAGACCCAGTACTTC.